Listed here are 23 T cell receptor beta chains from one sample, sequenced in a study of blood T cell repertoires in COVID-19. TCRdb keeps only in-frame clones here, not all; method: immunoSEQ multiplex PCR. Of 90,000 or so clones detected, about 84% appear once; the ten largest clones hold under 30%. Sequenced material: peripheral blood. The receptors stem from a human donor in a cohort sampled during active COVID-19.

This chain links TRBV6-5 with TRBJ1-6; 7 bases are shared with TRBD1. This CDR3 has 15 amino acids. V gave up 5 bases and J gave up 7 bases; unmatched junction bases: 8. Germline V gene data show CDR1 as MNHEY and CDR2 as SVGAGI. Written as DNA, the CDR3 is TGTGCCAGCAGTCGGCAGGGGGGTTTCAATTCACCCCTCCACTTT. This gives the protein CASSRQGGFNSPLHF.

This chain links TRBV4-1 with TRBJ2-7, with D possibly TRBD1 on 6 matching bases. Between the trimmed V and J ends, which lost 0 bases and 2 bases, there was a span of 11 bases. This CDR3 has 15 amino acids. CDR1 MGHRA and CDR2 YSYEKL come from the germline V gene. The CDR3, as DNA: TGCGCCAGCAGCCAAGATTGGGGGCCCCCCTACGAGCAGTACTTC. Protein: CASSQDWGPPYEQYF.

This chain links TRBV27 with TRBJ2-1; a weak D match, TRBD1 (6 bases). There are 11 residues in the CDR3. Between the trimmed V and J ends, which lost 5 bases and 10 bases, there was a span of 9 bases. CDR1 is MNHEY, CDR2 SMNVEV, per germline (reference sequence). CDR3 sequence (DNA): TGTGCCAGCAGTCAAGGGACAGAGCAGTTCTTC. Translation: CASSQGTEQFF.

The rearrangement uses TRBV4-1 and TRBJ1-5; 8 positions match TRBD1. The CDR3 totals 15 residues. V lost 4 bases and J lost 4; bases outside the gene matches: 6. Germline loops: CDR1 MGHRA, CDR2 YSYEKL. CDR3 amino acids: CASSLGQGGNQPQHF. CDR3 bases: TGCGCCAGCAGCCTTGGACAGGGCGGGAATCAGCCCCAGCATTTT.

V is TRBV3-1 (or the pseudogene TRBV3-2) and J is TRBJ2-7; D gene uncertain. CDR3 length equals 14 residues. Trimming left V 0 bases short and J 3 bases short, with 9 bases between. Per the germline V gene, CDR1 is LGHDT and CDR2 is YNNKEL (reference sequence). CDR3 sequence: CASSQDRQRYEQYF. The CDR3 DNA is TGTGCCAGCAGCCAAGATAGGCAGCGCTACGAGCAGTACTTC.

V is TRBV27 and J is TRBJ2-6, with D perhaps TRBD1 (6 bases). Trimming cost V 4 bases and J 5 bases, with 9 bases left between them. Germline V CDR1 and CDR2: MNHEY, SMNVEV (reference sequence). The CDR3 is 14 residues long. The CDR3 nucleotides are TGTGCCAGCAGTTCAGGGGCCAGGGCCAACGTCCTGACTTTC. Its protein product is CASSSGARANVLTF.

V is TRBV5-5 and J is TRBJ2-2, with D perhaps matching TRBD2 (6 bases). Trimming removed 4 bases at V and 0 bases at J, with 19 bases between. The CDR3 runs 18 residues. Germline V gene sequence: CDR1 SGHKS, CDR2 YYEKEE (reference sequence). CDR3 loop: CASSHELLGGPNTGELFF. The CDR3 DNA is TGTGCCAGCAGCCACGAGCTTCTGGGGGGTCCGAACACCGGGGAGCTGTTTTTT.

CDR3 amino acids: CASSAGEAGEGYTF. The CDR3 DNA reads TGTGCCAGCAGCGCCGGGGAGGCGGGGGAAGGCTACACCTTC. The V call is TRBV9, the J call TRBJ1-2; tentatively, D is TRBD1 (5 bases). This CDR3 has 14 residues. V lost 3 bases to trimming and J lost 8 bases, with 17 bases between them. CDR1 SGDLS and CDR2 YYNGEE come from the germline V gene.

The chain employs TRBV9 and TRBJ2-5, with D tentatively TRBD2 (5 bases). Germline V gene lookup returns CDR1 SGDLS and CDR2 YYNGEE. Trimming cost V 2 bases and J 5 bases, with 13 bases left between them. The CDR3 consists of 14 residues. DNA of the CDR3: TGTGCCAGCAGCGTTACTAGTAGGGCCGAGACCCAGTACTTC. This gives the protein CASSVTSRAETQYF.

This clone was found a few times. This sequence joins TRBV19 and TRBJ2-1, with TRBD2 identical over 7 bases. The CDR3 has 12 residues. Germline V gene sequence: CDR1 LNHDA, CDR2 SQIVND (reference sequence). J was trimmed by 6 bases and V by 4 bases; bases with no gene match: 0. The CDR3 here is CASSRLANEQFF. The DNA for the CDR3 is TGTGCCAGTAGTAGACTAGCCAATGAGCAGTTCTTC.

This chain links TRBV7-2 with TRBJ1-6; the D gene is possibly TRBD1 (6 bases). The ends were cut back, 5 bases at V and 7 bases at J, with 27 bases in the middle. The CDR3 has 19 residues. The germline gives CDR1 SGHTA, CDR2 FQGNSA. CDR3 loop: CASSRDRAGRGRRNSPLHF. The CDR3, as DNA: TGTGCCAGCAGCAGAGATAGGGCAGGCAGGGGAAGGAGGAATTCACCCCTCCACTTT.

The chain joins TRBV10-1 to TRBJ1-1; D may be TRBD1 (5 bases). Germline loops: CDR1 WNHNN, CDR2 SYGVQD (reference sequence). The CDR3 sequence is 11 residues long. V shed 5 bases and J shed 5 bases, with 6 bases lying between them. This CDR3 reads CASSRGTEAFF. The CDR3 nucleotides read TGCGCCAGCAGTAGGGGAACTGAAGCTTTCTTT.

This rearrangement joins TRBV10-3 to TRBJ2-5; TRBD2 matches at 8 bases. This CDR3 has 16 amino acids. CDR1 ENHRY and CDR2 SYGVKD come from the germline V gene. Trimming removed 4 bases from V and 5 bases from J; junction bases left unmatched: 12. CDR3 sequence: CAISGSEREIVETQYF. The CDR3 bases are TGTGCCATCAGTGGGTCAGAGCGGGAGATCGTGGAGACCCAGTACTTC.

This sequence joins TRBV12-1 and TRBJ2-7; the D call in the table, TRBD1, was not verified against the DNA. TRBV12-1 is designated a pseudogene. This CDR3 contains 17 residues. The CDR3 region is CANSRVFAPRQAHEQYF. The CDR3 nucleotides are TGTGCCAACAGCCGCGTTTTTGCCCCTCGACAGGCCCACGAGCAGTACTTC.

The chain employs TRBV6-6 and TRBJ1-5; no clear D gene. Trimming removed 2 bases from V and 3 bases from J, with 8 bases in between. Germline V gene sequence: CDR1 MNHNY, CDR2 SVGAGI (reference sequence). The CDR3 contains 14 residues. For the CDR3, the DNA is TGTGCCAGCAGTTACATTGGCAACAATCAGCCCCAGCATTTT. Encoded protein: CASSYIGNNQPQHF.

The rearrangement links TRBV3-1 (or the pseudogene TRBV3-2) to TRBJ2-2; TRBD2 matches 8 bases. This CDR3 contains 15 residues. CDR1 is LGHDT and CDR2 is YNNKEL in the germline V gene (reference sequence). V was pared by 4 bases and J by 1 base, with 2 bases of the junction left unmatched. CDR3 sequence: CASSPGLVNTGELFF. Written as DNA, the CDR3 is TGTGCCAGCAGCCCGGGACTAGTGAACACCGGGGAGCTGTTTTTT.

This clone was detected many times. The gene calls are TRBV20-1 and TRBJ2-7; tentatively, D is TRBD2 (6 bases). This CDR3 spans 11 amino acids. The V and J ends lost 7 bases and 4 bases respectively, with 11 bases between them. Germline lookup yields CDR1 DFQATT and CDR2 SNEGSKA (reference sequence). Here the CDR3 reads CSGLGGYEQYF. The CDR3 coding sequence is TGCAGTGGGTTGGGAGGATACGAGCAGTACTTC.

The chain couples TRBV3-1 (or the pseudogene TRBV3-2) to TRBJ2-5, with 14 positions matching TRBD2. Trimming took 3 bases from V and 5 from J; bases not matched to a gene: 11. Germline CDR1 and CDR2: LGHDT and YNNKEL (reference sequence). There are 18 residues in the CDR3. The CDR3 DNA reads TGTGCCAGCAGCCACCGACGACTAGCGGGAGGGCCAGAGGAGACCCAGTACTTC. It translates to CASSHRRLAGGPEETQYF.

The chain joins TRBV27 to TRBJ1-1; 11 bases match TRBD1. The germline V gene has CDR1 MNHEY and CDR2 SMNVEV (reference sequence). The CDR3 contains 13 residues. V shed 5 bases and J 9 bases; nucleotides not matched to a gene: 5. The CDR3 bases are TGTGCCAGCAGTCCCGGGACAGGGGGTAAAGCTTTCTTT. This encodes CASSPGTGGKAFF.

The gene calls are TRBV7-8 and TRBJ2-2; TRBD2 matches 14 bases. V lost 7 bases and J lost 6; bases outside the gene matches: 19. CDR3 length equals 20 residues. Germline CDR1 is SGHVS and CDR2 is FQNEAQ. CDR3 nucleotide sequence: TGTGCCAGCACCACATCCTTCACCTTTCAGGGACTAGCGGGAGCCGGGGAGCTGTTTTTT. Translated: CASTTSFTFQGLAGAGELFF. The full variable domain, rest sourced from reference TRBV7-8 and TRBJ2-2, is GAGVSQSPRYKVAKRGQDVALRCDPISGHVSLFWYQQALGQGPEFLTYFQNEAQLDKSGLPSDRFFAERPEGSVSTLKIQRTQQEDSAVYLCASTTSFTFQGLAGAGELFFGEGSRLTVL.

The chain recombines TRBV2 with TRBJ2-6; possible D gene TRBD1, 5 bases. The CDR3 extends over 15 amino acids. Trimming removed 6 bases at V and 3 bases at J, with 12 bases between. Germline CDR1 is SNHLY and CDR2 is FYNNEI. The CDR3 nucleotides read TGTGCCAGCAGCTCCAGGGCGGTTGGGGCCAACGTCCTGACTTTC. Translating gives CASSSRAVGANVLTF.

The chain carries TRBV7-2 and TRBJ2-3, with 9 bases fitting TRBD2. Germline V gene data show CDR1 as SGHTA and CDR2 as FQGNSA. The CDR3 sequence is 16 residues long. V was pared by 4 bases and J by 4 bases, with 9 bases of the junction left unmatched. CDR3 sequence reads: CASSSGRGGSADTQYF. As DNA, the CDR3 is TGTGCCAGCAGCTCGGGGCGGGGGGGTAGTGCAGATACGCAGTATTTT. Full variable domain (rest looked up from reference TRBV7-2 and TRBJ2-3): GAGVSQSPSNKVTEKGKDVELRCDPISGHTALYWYRQSLGQGLEFLIYFQGNSAPDKSGLPSDRFSAERTGGSVSTLTIQRTQQEDSAVYLCASSSGRGGSADTQYFGPGTRLTVL.

As DNA, the CDR3 is TGTGCCAGCAGCTTAGGCGGGAGAGAGACCCAGTACTTC. Encoded protein: CASSLGGRETQYF. The chain recombines TRBV7-2 with TRBJ2-5, with 7 bases that match TRBD2. After removal of 1 base from V and 4 bases from J, the junction contained 0 bases not matched to a gene. The CDR3 extends over 13 amino acids. The V gene's germline CDR1 is SGHTA and CDR2 FQGNSA.